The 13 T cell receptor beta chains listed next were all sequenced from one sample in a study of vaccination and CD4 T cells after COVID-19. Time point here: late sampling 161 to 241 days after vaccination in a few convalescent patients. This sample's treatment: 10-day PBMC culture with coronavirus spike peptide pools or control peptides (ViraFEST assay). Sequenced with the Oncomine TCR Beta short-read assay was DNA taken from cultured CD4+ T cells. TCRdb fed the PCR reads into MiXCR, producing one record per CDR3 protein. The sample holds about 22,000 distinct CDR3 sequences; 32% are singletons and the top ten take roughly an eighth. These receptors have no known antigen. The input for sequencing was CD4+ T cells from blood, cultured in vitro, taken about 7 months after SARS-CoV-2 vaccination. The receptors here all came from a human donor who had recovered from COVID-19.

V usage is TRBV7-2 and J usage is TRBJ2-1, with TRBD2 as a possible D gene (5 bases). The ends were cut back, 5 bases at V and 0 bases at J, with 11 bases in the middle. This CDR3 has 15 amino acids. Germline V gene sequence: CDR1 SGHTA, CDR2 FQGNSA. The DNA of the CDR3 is TGTGCCAGCAGCGAGGGAGTAAGCTCCTACAATGAGCAGTTCTTC. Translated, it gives CASSEGVSSYNEQFF.

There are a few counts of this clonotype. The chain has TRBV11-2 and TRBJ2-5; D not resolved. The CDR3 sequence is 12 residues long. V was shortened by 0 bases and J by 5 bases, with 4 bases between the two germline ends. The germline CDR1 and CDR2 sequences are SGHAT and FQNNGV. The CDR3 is CASSLDRETQYF. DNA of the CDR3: TGTGCCAGCAGCTTAGATAGGGAGACCCAGTACTTC.

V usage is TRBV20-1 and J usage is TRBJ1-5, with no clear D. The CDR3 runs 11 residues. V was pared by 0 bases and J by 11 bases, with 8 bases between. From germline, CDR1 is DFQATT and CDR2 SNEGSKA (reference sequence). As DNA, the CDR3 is TGCAGTGCTAGAGATTCTTTATCCCAGCATTTT. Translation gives CSARDSLSQHF.

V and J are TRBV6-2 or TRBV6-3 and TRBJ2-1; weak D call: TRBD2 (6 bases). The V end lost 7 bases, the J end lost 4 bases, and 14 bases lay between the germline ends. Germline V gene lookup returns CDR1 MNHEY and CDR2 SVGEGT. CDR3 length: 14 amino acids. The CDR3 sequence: CASNPYGGYNEQFF. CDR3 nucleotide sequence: TGTGCCAGCAACCCGTACGGGGGTTACAATGAGCAGTTCTTC.

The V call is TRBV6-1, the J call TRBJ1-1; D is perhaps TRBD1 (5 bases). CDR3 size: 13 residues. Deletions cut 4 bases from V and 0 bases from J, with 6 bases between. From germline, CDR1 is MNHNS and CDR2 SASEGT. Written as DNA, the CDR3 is TGTGCCAGCAGTGGGACACTGAACACTGAAGCTTTCTTT. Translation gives CASSGTLNTEAFF.

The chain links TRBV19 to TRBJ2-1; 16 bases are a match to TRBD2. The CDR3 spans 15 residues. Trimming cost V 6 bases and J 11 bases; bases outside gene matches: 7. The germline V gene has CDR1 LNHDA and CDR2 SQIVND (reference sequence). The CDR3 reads CASSTGTSGGGKQFF. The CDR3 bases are TGTGCCAGTAGCACCGGGACTAGCGGGGGGGGGAAGCAGTTCTTC.

CDR3 sequence: CASSFQVAGELFF. The CDR3 DNA reads as TGTGCCAGCAGTTTCCAAGTCGCCGGGGAGCTGTTTTTT. V and J are TRBV6-5 and TRBJ2-2, with D unresolved. Germline V CDR1 and CDR2: MNHEY, SVGAGI. The CDR3 has 13 amino acids. The V end lost 4 bases, the J end lost 6 bases, and 9 bases lay between the germline ends.

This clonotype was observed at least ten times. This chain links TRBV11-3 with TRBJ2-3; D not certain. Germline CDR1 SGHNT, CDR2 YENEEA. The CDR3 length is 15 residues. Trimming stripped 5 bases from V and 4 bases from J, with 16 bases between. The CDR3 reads CASSKESIRADTQYF. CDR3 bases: TGTGCCAGCAGCAAAGAGTCCATTCGCGCAGATACGCAGTATTTT.

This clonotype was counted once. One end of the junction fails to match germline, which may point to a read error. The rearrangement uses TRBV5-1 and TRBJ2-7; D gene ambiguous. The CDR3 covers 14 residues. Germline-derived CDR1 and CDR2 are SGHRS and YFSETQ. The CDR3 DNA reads TGCGCCAGCAGCTTGTCCCGCGTCTCCGACGAGCAGTACTTC. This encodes CASSLSRVSDEQYF.

CDR3 coding DNA: TGTGCCAGCAGCATCCGGGACAGGTTCTCCTACGAGCAGTACTTC. Protein: CASSIRDRFSYEQYF. V gene TRBV7-3 combines with J gene TRBJ2-7, with 8 bases that match TRBD1. Trimming removed 5 bases from V and 0 bases from J; junction bases left unmatched: 6. CDR3 length equals 15 residues. Germline CDR1 and CDR2: SGHTA and FQGTGA.

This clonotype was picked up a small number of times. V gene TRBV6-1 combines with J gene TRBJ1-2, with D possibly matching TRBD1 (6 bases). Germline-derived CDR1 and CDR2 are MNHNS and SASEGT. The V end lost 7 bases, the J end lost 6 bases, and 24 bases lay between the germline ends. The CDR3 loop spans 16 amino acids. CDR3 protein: CASTDRALAGADGYTF. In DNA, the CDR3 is TGTGCCAGCACTGATCGGGCCCTCGCAGGGGCGGATGGCTACACCTTC.

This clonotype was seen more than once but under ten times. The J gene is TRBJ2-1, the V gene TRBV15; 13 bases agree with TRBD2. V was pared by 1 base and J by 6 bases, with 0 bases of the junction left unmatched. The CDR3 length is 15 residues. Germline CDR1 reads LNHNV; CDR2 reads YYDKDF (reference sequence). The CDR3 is CATSRGTSGGNEQFF. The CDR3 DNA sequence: TGTGCCACCAGCAGAGGGACTAGCGGGGGCAATGAGCAGTTCTTC.

The CDR3 region is CASRPTRDRGNQPQHF. The CDR3 DNA reads as TGTGCCAGCAGACCGACGCGGGACAGGGGAAATCAGCCCCAGCATTTT. The chain is built from TRBV7-3 and TRBJ1-5, with 10 bases aligning to TRBD1. The CDR3 has 16 residues. The germline gives CDR1 SGHTA, CDR2 FQGTGA. J was trimmed by 4 bases and V by 6 bases; bases with no gene match: 9.